One sample yielded the 2 T cell receptor beta chains listed below, sequenced in a study of blood T cell repertoires in COVID-19. Profiled with immunoSEQ multiplex PCR; TCRdb holds only in-frame clones, not every one. The sample lists roughly 390,000 clones, 85% occurring once. Sequenced sample: peripheral blood. These receptors were collected from a woman between 18 and 29 years old with acute or convalescent COVID-19.

V and J are TRBV10-2 and TRBJ1-1; 7 bases map to TRBD1. Unmatched junction bases numbered 6, after V lost 5 bases and J lost 3 bases. The CDR3 sequence is 14 residues long. Germline loops: CDR1 WSHSY, CDR2 SAAADI. The CDR3 loop reads CASSRTGGDTEAFF. CDR3 coding DNA: TGCGCCAGCAGTAGGACAGGCGGTGACACTGAAGCTTTCTTT.

This sequence joins TRBV6-1 and TRBJ2-7, with 8 bases matching TRBD1. From germline, CDR1 is MNHNS and CDR2 SASEGT. This CDR3 has 14 amino acids. J was trimmed by 4 bases and V by 1 base; bases with no gene match: 3. The CDR3 bases are TGTGCCAGCAGTGAAGGGACAGGGAAATACGAGCAGTACTTC. Its translation is CASSEGTGKYEQYF.